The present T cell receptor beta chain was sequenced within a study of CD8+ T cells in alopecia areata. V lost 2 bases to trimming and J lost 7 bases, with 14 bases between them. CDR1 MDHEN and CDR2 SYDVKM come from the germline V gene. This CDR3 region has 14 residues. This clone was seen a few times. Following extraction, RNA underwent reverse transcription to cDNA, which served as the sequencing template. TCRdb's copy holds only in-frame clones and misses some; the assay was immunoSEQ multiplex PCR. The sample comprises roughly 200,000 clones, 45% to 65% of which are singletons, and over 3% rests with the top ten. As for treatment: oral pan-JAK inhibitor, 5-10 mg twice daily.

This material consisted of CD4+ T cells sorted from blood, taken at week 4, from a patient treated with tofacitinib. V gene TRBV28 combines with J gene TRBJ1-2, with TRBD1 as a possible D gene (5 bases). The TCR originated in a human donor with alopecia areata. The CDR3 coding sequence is TGTGCCAGCAGTTTACTGACTCAGGGAATTGGCTACACCTTC. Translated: CASSLLTQGIGYTF.